This record covers a single T cell receptor beta chain. TCRdb ran MiXCR on the RT-PCR reads and lists one entry per CDR3 protein. The sample has around 570,000 distinct CDR3 sequences, around 11% seen once. Germline-derived CDR1 and CDR2 are SGHDT and YYEEEE. CDR3 length: 15 amino acids. V shed 3 bases and J shed 2 bases, with 12 bases lying between them. This sample is part of a study of response to subunit inactivated influenza vaccine. This sample also belongs to another study, concerning T cells expressing NK-cell markers. Per that paper: As the method of synthesis, 5'RACE template switching with UMIs yielded TCR beta cDNA. The share of CD8+ T cells held by dominant NKG2C+ clonotypes was about 1.0-7.5% in about 6 donors.

This specimen was PBMCs from blood, taken on the day of vaccination. V is TRBV5-6 and J is TRBJ2-1; maybe TRBD1 (6 bases). The TCR comes from a man aged 50 to 59 who received an inactivated influenza vaccine. DNA of the CDR3: TGTGCCAGCAGCTGGGGCAGGGGTACCTACAATGAGCAGTTCTTC. Protein: CASSWGRGTYNEQFF.